The present entry profiles one T cell receptor beta chain with its context. In the study's own analysis: Reference gene primers were amplified, and this amplification served to estimate nucleated cell counts. Only in-frame clones appear in the TCRdb table, and some are missing; sequencing was by immunoSEQ multiplex PCR. The D gene and trimming were derived from the DNA, and the V and J assignments and clone size from that table. The table has approximately 99,000 clones, 65% to 80% seen once. The record originates from a study of blood T cell repertoires in COVID-19. The overall study: Samples taken during acute and convalescent COVID-19 were collected in the United States, Italy and Spain. Nucleic acid was either cDNA or gDNA, and it came from T cells, B-cell-depleted T cells, or PBMCs.

This CDR3 contains 15 residues. The V gene lost 4 bases and the J gene lost 0 bases, with 10 bases spanning the gap. The germline gives CDR1 ENHRY, CDR2 SYGVKD. This TCR came from a woman between 40 and 55 years old with acute or convalescent COVID-19. Sequencing used peripheral blood. The rearrangement uses TRBV10-3 and TRBJ1-3; the D is unclear. In nucleotides, the CDR3 is TGTGCCATCAGTGTCTCGCCGGGCTCTGGAAACACCATATATTTT. This sequence encodes CAISVSPGSGNTIYF.